A selection of T cell receptor beta chains follows, all from one sample in a study of beta chain features in type 1 diabetes. Sequenced by immunoSEQ multiplex PCR; TCRdb stores in-frame clones only, minus some. The sample holds some 150,000 clones, under 60% seen once. Specimen: Tregs from blood. Receptors originate from a man aged 18 to 30 in good health. CDR3s include the opening cysteine and the closing phenylalanine or tryptophan. A D gene is named only where the DNA matches it firmly. Size tells how often a clone was seen (once, few, many) or the class of an expanded clone, and some rows leave it out.

len	abundance	j_gene	v_gene	d_gene	CDR3aa	CDR3nt
13	few	TRBJ2-2	TRBV4-2	-	CASSQTGIGELFF	TGTGCCAGCAGCCAAACAGGGATCGGGGAGCTGTTTTTT
15	-	TRBJ1-3	TRBV27	TRBD1	CASSLFGQGVWAIYF	TGTGCCAGCAGTTTATTCGGACAGGGCGTTTGGGCCATATATTTT
13	few	TRBJ1-6	TRBV5-6	-	CASSRGRNSPLHF	TGTGCCAGCAGCCGGGGGAGGAATTCACCCCTCCACTTT
11	-	TRBJ1-2	TRBV2	TRBD1	CASSRQGGYTF	TGTGCCAGCAGTCGACAGGGGGGCTACACCTTC
14	-	TRBJ2-5	TRBV7-8	-	CASSLGGSQETQYF	TGTGCCAGCAGCTTAGGAGGCAGCCAAGAGACCCAGTACTTC
16	few	TRBJ1-4	TRBV30	TRBD1	CAWSTGQGSTNEKLFF	TGTGCCTGGAGTACCGGACAGGGATCAACTAATGAAAAACTGTTTTTT
13	-	TRBJ1-1	TRBV7-8	-	CASRKTENTEAFF	TGTGCCAGCAGAAAGACAGAGAACACTGAAGCTTTCTTT
15	-	TRBJ2-3	TRBV7-2	TRBD2	CASSLARGGADTQYF	TGTGCCAGCAGCTTAGCGCGCGGGGGGGCAGATACGCAGTATTTT
13	-	TRBJ2-5	TRBV7-9	-	CASSLNPRETQYF	TGTGCCAGCAGCTTAAATCCGAGGGAGACCCAGTACTTC
19	-	TRBJ2-7	TRBV9	TRBD1	CASSVANRDRGRIGYEQYF	TGTGCCAGCAGCGTAGCCAACCGGGACAGGGGGAGAATAGGGTACGAGCAGTACTTC
14	-	TRBJ2-3	TRBV7-2	-	CASSFRQASDTQYF	TGTGCCAGCAGCTTTCGACAGGCCTCAGATACGCAGTATTTT
14	-	TRBJ2-5	TRBV5-1	-	CASSLVSVQETQYF	TGCGCCAGCAGCTTGGTGTCAGTTCAAGAGACCCAGTACTTC
16	-	TRBJ2-3	TRBV6-5	-	CASSYSIYRERDTQYF	TGTGCCAGCAGTTACTCGATATACCGGGAGAGAGATACGCAGTATTTT
14	few	TRBJ1-5	TRBV29-1	TRBD1	CSVVIQGAGQPQHF	TGCAGCGTTGTCATTCAGGGGGCAGGCCAGCCCCAGCATTTT
13	few	TRBJ1-2	TRBV7-2	-	CASSDRNNYGYTF	TGTGCCAGCAGCGACAGGAATAACTATGGCTACACCTTC
15	-	TRBJ1-1	TRBV18	-	CASSPSRRGDTEAFF	TGTGCCAGCTCACCAAGTCGTCGGGGGGACACTGAAGCTTTCTTT
13	-	TRBJ2-1	TRBV27	TRBD2	CASRLVAGLRQFF	TGTGCCAGCAGGCTAGTAGCGGGGCTCCGGCAGTTCTTC
14	few	TRBJ1-2	TRBV28	-	CASRLPEGGYGYTF	TGTGCCAGCCGTCTCCCGGAGGGCGGCTATGGCTACACCTTC
14	-	TRBJ2-3	TRBV25-1	TRBD2	CASNLAGEGDTQYF	TGTGCCAGCAACCTAGCGGGGGAAGGGGATACGCAGTATTTT
13	-	TRBJ1-2	TRBV5-1	-	CASSLTANYGYTF	TGCGCCAGCAGCTTGACAGCTAACTATGGCTACACCTTC
14	few	TRBJ2-5	TRBV7-7	-	CASSYRDFQETQYF	TGTGCCAGCAGCTACCGGGACTTCCAAGAGACCCAGTACTTC
15	few	TRBJ2-2	TRBV5-6	TRBD1	CASSFGTGRTGELFF	TGTGCCAGCAGCTTTGGGACAGGGCGGACCGGGGAGCTGTTTTTT